This T cell receptor (beta chain) is drawn from a study of neurological immune-mediated disorders. Overall study results and limits: When repertoires were grouped phylogenetically, those of 18 of 34 multiple sclerosis patients fell into one related-CDR3 cluster, a possible signature.

This clonotype was detected ten times or more. Its antigen is as yet unknown. V shed 7 bases and J shed 0 bases, with 9 bases lying between them. The germline V gene has CDR1 MNHEY and CDR2 SVGAGI. This CDR3 has 13 amino acids. Template-switch 5'RACE cDNA synthesis added a 10-nucleotide unique molecular identifier. From the 5' RACE reads, TCRdb called clonotypes with MiXCR, one entry per CDR3 protein. The repertoire has tens of thousands of distinct CDR3 sequences, around 3.6% of them found once; the top ten carry 1.6%. The genes are TRBV6-5 and TRBJ1-1; unclear D gene. Sequenced sample: PBMCs. The receptor was isolated from a man aged 25 to 45 with multiple sclerosis. CDR3 region: CASKVQLNTEAFF. CDR3 nucleotide sequence: TGTGCCAGCAAAGTCCAACTGAACACTGAAGCTTTCTTT.